One and the same sample provided the 17 T cell receptor beta chains below, sequenced in a study of CD8+ T cells in alopecia areata. Treatment described: oral pan-JAK inhibitor, 5-10 mg twice daily. Sequencing relied on a cDNA template that was reverse transcribed from extracted RNA. Produced via immunoSEQ multiplex PCR; TCRdb's table is partial and in-frame only. The sample holds 250,000 to 350,000 clones; roughly 63% are singletons and the top ten take 0.8% to 1%. The sequencing here drew on CD4+ T cells sorted from blood, taken around week 53, from a patient treated with tofacitinib. Receptors were obtained from a human donor with alopecia areata.

This clone was counted once. The rearrangement joins TRBV4-1 to TRBJ2-2; 7 positions agree with TRBD1. V lost 1 base and J lost 0; bases outside the gene matches: 2. The CDR3 contains 16 residues. The germline CDR1 and CDR2 sequences are MGHRA and YSYEKL. The CDR3 DNA reads as TGCGCCAGCAGCCAAGTGGGGACAGCGAACACCGGGGAGCTGTTTTTT. Translation: CASSQVGTANTGELFF.

This clone was counted only a few times. The rearrangement joins TRBV6-5 to TRBJ2-7, with TRBD1 as a possible D gene (6 bases). The germline CDR1 and CDR2 sequences are MNHEY and SVGAGI. The CDR3 runs to 14 residues. The DNA for the CDR3 is TGTGCTGTCGATTCGCAGGGGATCTCCTACGAGCAGTACTTC. Translation: CAVDSQGISYEQYF.

The chain uses TRBV9 and TRBJ1-6; D ambiguous. The CDR3 extends over 14 amino acids. Germline V gene sequence: CDR1 SGDLS, CDR2 YYNGEE. Deletions cut 1 base from V and 7 bases from J, with 9 bases between. The CDR3 DNA reads as TGTGCCAGCAGCGTAAGGGCAGTAAATTCACCCCTCCACTTT. Protein: CASSVRAVNSPLHF.

This clone occurred a few times. This chain joins TRBV6-5 and TRBJ2-7; D is unresolved. Germline assignment: CDR1 MNHEY and CDR2 SVGAGI. Trimming took 2 bases from V and 2 from J, leaving 13 bases between them. The CDR3 sequence is 15 residues long. The CDR3 bases are TGTGCCAGCAGTTACAAGAACGGCAGAGCCTACGAGCAGTACTTC. Translation: CASSYKNGRAYEQYF.

The chain joins TRBV9 to TRBJ2-5; D may correspond to TRBD1 or TRBD2 (8 bases each). Trimming left V 0 bases short and J 1 base short, with 19 bases between. The length of the CDR3 is 18 residues. Germline CDR1 reads SGDLS; CDR2 reads YYNGEE. This CDR3 is CASSVGQGPREGQETQYF. CDR3 DNA sequence: TGTGCCAGCAGCGTAGGACAGGGGCCCCGGGAGGGCCAAGAGACCCAGTACTTC.

V usage is TRBV6-1 and J usage is TRBJ1-2; D might be TRBD1 (6 bases). This CDR3 has 15 residues. Trimming removed 6 bases from V and 4 bases from J, with 18 bases in between. Per germline, CDR1 MNHNS and CDR2 SASEGT. For the CDR3, the DNA is TGTGCCAGCAGGGAAAACAGGGACGGGAGCTATGGCTACACCTTC. This sequence encodes CASRENRDGSYGYTF.

This clone was observed a few times. The chain carries TRBV5-1 and TRBJ2-5, with TRBD2 identical over 8 bases. The CDR3 length is 15 residues. Germline assignment: CDR1 SGHRS and CDR2 YFSETQ. With 2 bases clipped from V and 2 bases from J, the junction kept 5 bases outside the gene matches. The CDR3 DNA reads as TGCGCCAGCAGCTTCAGCGGGGGATCGCAAGAGACCCAGTACTTC. Encoded protein: CASSFSGGSQETQYF.

The V call is TRBV29-1, the J call TRBJ2-1; 14 positions agree with TRBD2. The CDR3 is 15 residues long. Germline V gene lookup returns CDR1 SQVTM and CDR2 ANQGSEA. Losses at the gene ends were 6 bases for V and 5 bases for J; bases not matched to a gene: 6. CDR3 sequence: CSVARLAGGDNEQFF. The DNA for the CDR3 is TGCAGCGTCGCTAGACTAGCGGGGGGGGACAATGAGCAGTTCTTC.

This clone was found a few times. The chain links TRBV10-3 to TRBJ1-3; possibly TRBD1 for D (5 bases). The V end was cut by 6 bases, the J end by 1 base, with 10 bases between. The germline V gene has CDR1 ENHRY and CDR2 SYGVKD. The CDR3 runs to 14 residues. This chain's CDR3 is CAISPGLSGNTIYF. CDR3 bases: TGTGCCATCAGCCCGGGACTTTCTGGAAACACCATATATTTT.

There are a few counts of this clone. V is TRBV30 and J is TRBJ1-6, with D unresolved. The CDR3 length is 13 residues. In germline, CDR1 is GTSNPN, CDR2 SVGIG (reference sequence). V gave up 2 bases and J gave up 10 bases, with 12 bases separating them. DNA of the CDR3: TGTGCCTGGAGTCCGGGATCCGTCTCACCCCTCCACTTT. Its protein is CAWSPGSVSPLHF.

Points on this clone: The same CDR3 arises from other DNA sequences in this sample as well. This chain connects TRBV30 to TRBJ2-1; D is ambiguous. Trimming removed 3 bases from V and 0 bases from J, with 6 bases in between. The CDR3 spans 13 residues. Germline V gives CDR1 GTSNPN, CDR2 SVGIG (reference sequence). The CDR3 loop reads CAWSPSSYNEQFF. CDR3 bases: TGTGCCTGGAGCCCCAGCTCCTACAATGAGCAGTTCTTC.

In this sample, this clone turned up a few times. The chain uses TRBV7-3 and TRBJ1-1; 7 bases agree with TRBD1. Germline V gene data show CDR1 as SGHTA and CDR2 as FQGTGA. V shed 4 bases, J shed 2 bases, and the junction held 4 bases outside the gene matches. The length of the CDR3 is 14 residues. Here the CDR3 reads CASSSGQPNTEAFF. In DNA form, the CDR3 reads TGTGCCAGCAGCTCGGGACAGCCAAACACTGAAGCTTTCTTT.

This clone was counted only a few times. The chain carries TRBV7-2 and TRBJ2-2, with 11 bases matching TRBD1. Unmatched junction bases numbered 4, after V lost 5 bases and J lost 5 bases. The CDR3 is 15 residues long. The germline V gene encodes CDR1 SGHTA and CDR2 FQGNSA. CDR3 DNA sequence: TGTGCCAGCAGCCACGGACAGGGGGCAACCGGGGAGCTGTTTTTT. It translates to CASSHGQGATGELFF.

The chain uses TRBV27 and TRBJ1-5; 10 bases fit TRBD1. The CDR3 length is 16 residues. V shed 8 bases, J shed 6 bases, and the junction held 13 bases outside the gene matches. CDR1 MNHEY and CDR2 SMNVEV come from the germline V gene (reference sequence). The CDR3 loop reads CASGTGTGAAGQPQHF. As DNA, the CDR3 is TGTGCCAGCGGAACCGGGACAGGGGCCGCTGGTCAGCCCCAGCATTTT.

The chain carries TRBV30 and TRBJ2-5, with D perhaps matching TRBD1 or TRBD2 (6 bases each). V was trimmed by 6 bases and J by 2 bases, leaving 19 bases between them. Germline values: CDR1 GTSNPN, CDR2 SVGIG (reference sequence). The CDR3 is 15 amino acids. The CDR3 DNA reads as TGTGCCTGCAAGGGGGGCAATTCCTTTCAAGAGACCCAGTACTTC. Its translation: CACKGGNSFQETQYF.

The J gene is TRBJ2-5, the V gene TRBV4-2; maybe TRBD2 (6 bases). V gave up 1 base and J gave up 4 bases, with 13 bases separating them. The CDR3 totals 15 residues. The germline V gene encodes CDR1 LGHNA and CDR2 YNFKEQ. The DNA for the CDR3 is TGTGCCAGCAGCCAAGCCGCGGGGTCGGGAGAGACCCAGTACTTC. It encodes CASSQAAGSGETQYF.

The sample holds a few counts of this clone. The rearrangement links TRBV29-1 to TRBJ1-4, with 9 nucleotides matching TRBD1. In germline, CDR1 is SQVTM, CDR2 ANQGSEA. The CDR3 totals 13 residues. V dropped 6 bases and J dropped 5; count of bases not matched to a gene: 4. CDR3 nucleotides: TGCAGCGTGGGGGACAGGGAGAATGAAAAACTGTTTTTT. This sequence encodes CSVGDRENEKLFF.